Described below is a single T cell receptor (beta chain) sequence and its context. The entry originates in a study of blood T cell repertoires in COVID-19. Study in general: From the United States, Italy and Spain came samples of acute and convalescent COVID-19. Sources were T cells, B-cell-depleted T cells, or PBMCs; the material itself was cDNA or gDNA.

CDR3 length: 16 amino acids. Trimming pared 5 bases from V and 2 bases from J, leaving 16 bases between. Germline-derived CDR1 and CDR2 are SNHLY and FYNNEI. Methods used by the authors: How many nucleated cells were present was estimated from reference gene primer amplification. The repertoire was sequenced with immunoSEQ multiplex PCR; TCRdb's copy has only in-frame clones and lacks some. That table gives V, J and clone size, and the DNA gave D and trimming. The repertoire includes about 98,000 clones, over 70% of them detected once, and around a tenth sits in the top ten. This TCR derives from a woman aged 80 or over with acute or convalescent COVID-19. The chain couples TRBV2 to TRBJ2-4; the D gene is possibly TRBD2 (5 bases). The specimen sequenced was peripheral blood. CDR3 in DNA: TGTGCCAGCAGTTACTACCCGGCGGGCACCAAAAACATTCAGTACTTC. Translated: CASSYYPAGTKNIQYF.